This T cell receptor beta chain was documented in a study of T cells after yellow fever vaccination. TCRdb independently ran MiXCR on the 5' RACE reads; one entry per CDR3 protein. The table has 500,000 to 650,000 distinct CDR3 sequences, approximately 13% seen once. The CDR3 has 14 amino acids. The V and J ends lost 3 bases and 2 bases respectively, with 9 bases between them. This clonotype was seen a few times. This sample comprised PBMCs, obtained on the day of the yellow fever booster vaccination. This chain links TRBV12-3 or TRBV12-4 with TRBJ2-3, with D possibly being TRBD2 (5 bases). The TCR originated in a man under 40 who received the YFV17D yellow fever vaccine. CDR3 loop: CASSFSRATDTQYF. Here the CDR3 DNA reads TGTGCCAGCAGTTTCTCGCGGGCCACAGATACGCAGTATTTT.